Listed below are T cell receptor beta chains from one sample, sequenced in a study of OX40 agonist ivuxolimab in advanced cancers. Sequenced by immunoSEQ multiplex PCR; TCRdb stores in-frame clones only, minus some. The top ten clones hold 3.9% of a sample with tens of thousands of clones, 70% to 80% of them seen once. The source was CD4+ or CD8+ T cells sorted from blood, collected in a trial of the OX40 agonist ivuxolimab. Receptors were obtained from an adult with an advanced solid tumor such as melanoma, head and neck, liver or kidney cancer. CDR3s include the opening cysteine and the closing phenylalanine or tryptophan. The D gene is left open where the match is weak. Not every row has a clone size; where given, it reads once, few, many or a size class.

TRBV27	NA	TRBJ1-1	NA	TGTGCCAGCAGTTTCTTGGGGACGAACACTGAAGCTTTCTTT	CASSFLGTNTEAFF
TRBV9	NA	TRBJ2-5	few	TGTGCCAGCAGCTCCGCTGAGACCCAGTACTTC	CASSSAETQYF
TRBV2	NA	TRBJ2-7	few	TGTGCCAGCAGTGAAAGCAAGGGGGGATTCTACGAGCAGTACTTC	CASSESKGGFYEQYF
TRBV29-1	TRBD1	TRBJ1-2	NA	TGCAGCGTTGTCGGACAGGGGACCTATGGCTACACCTTC	CSVVGQGTYGYTF
TRBV4-1	NA	TRBJ2-4	NA	TGCGCCAGCAGCCAAGATAAGGGTACGGCCAAAAACATTCAGTACTTC	CASSQDKGTAKNIQYF
TRBV5-1	TRBD1	TRBJ1-4	NA	TGCGCCAGCAGTGGGCGGTGGACAGGGCATTTT	CASSGRWTGHF
TRBV4-1	NA	TRBJ1-2	few	TGCGCCAGCAGCCAAGTTAATGTGGCCACTCTCTATGGCTACACCTTC	CASSQVNVATLYGYTF
TRBV18	NA	TRBJ2-3	few	TGTGCCAGCTCACCAACGGGCAGTTCGACCCGGGATACGCAGTATTTT	CASSPTGSSTRDTQYF
TRBV19	NA	TRBJ2-7	NA	TGTGCCAGTAGGGGGAACAGTGCTAGCTCCTACGAGCAGTACTTC	CASRGNSASSYEQYF
TRBV25-1	NA	TRBJ2-3	NA	TGTGCCAGCAGTGAATACCGGGTAGATACGCAGTATTTT	CASSEYRVDTQYF
TRBV28	NA	TRBJ2-2	NA	TGTGCCAGCAGTTTAGCGGGATCGAACACCGGGGAGCTGTTTTTT	CASSLAGSNTGELFF
TRBV7-2	NA	TRBJ2-5	NA	TGTGCCAGCAGGGTCCGGACCGGCCGGGAGACCCAGTACTTC	CASRVRTGRETQYF
TRBV5-1	NA	TRBJ1-4	NA	TGCGCCAGCAGCCCACTCATGTCAGCTCCTGAAAAACTGTTTTTT	CASSPLMSAPEKLFF
TRBV27	NA	TRBJ1-1	NA	TGTGCCAGCAGTTTAAGGCCACAGAACACTGAAGCTTTCTTT	CASSLRPQNTEAFF
TRBV6-5	TRBD1	TRBJ1-2	NA	TGTGCCAGCAGTGACAGGGGGCCCCCCTATGGCTACACCTTC	CASSDRGPPYGYTF
TRBV29-1	NA	TRBJ2-1	NA	TGCAGCGTTGAATCTGGGTCTTACAATGAGCAGTTCTTC	CSVESGSYNEQFF
TRBV11-2	TRBD1	TRBJ2-1	NA	TGTGCCAGCAGCCTAAGACAGGGTGAATACAATGAGCAGTTCTTC	CASSLRQGEYNEQFF
TRBV6-6	NA	TRBJ1-1	NA	TGTGCCAGCAGTTACTCGGGCCGACCGAACACTGAAGCTTTCTTT	CASSYSGRPNTEAFF
TRBV9	NA	TRBJ2-1	few	TGTGCCAGCAGCGGCCGGTTCACTAATGAGCAGTTCTTC	CASSGRFTNEQFF
TRBV27	NA	TRBJ2-7	NA	TGTGCCAGCGGCCGACTCCGGGACTCCTCCTACGAGCAGTACTTC	CASGRLRDSSYEQYF
TRBV5-4	NA	TRBJ2-7	NA	TGTGCCAGCAGCTTGGCCCCTACTTACGAGCAGTACTTC	CASSLAPTYEQYF
TRBV5-1	NA	TRBJ1-2	NA	TGCGCCAGCAGCTCCGACCGTTATGGCTACACCTTC	CASSSDRYGYTF
TRBV7-9	NA	TRBJ1-3	NA	TGTGCCAGCAGCGCTTGGGACCTCTACTCTGGAAACACCATATATTTT	CASSAWDLYSGNTIYF
TRBV19	TRBD1	TRBJ1-5	NA	TGTGCCAGTAGTATTCTCGACAGGGGGAGCAATCAGCCCCAGCATTTT	CASSILDRGSNQPQHF
TRBV6-6	TRBD1	TRBJ1-2	NA	TGTGCCAGCAGTCCGGGACAGGAGACATATGGCTACACCTTC	CASSPGQETYGYTF
TRBV28	TRBD2	TRBJ2-6	NA	TGTGCCAGCAGACTAGCGGGAGTAGCTGGGGCCAACGTCCTGACTTTC	CASRLAGVAGANVLTF
TRBV30	NA	TRBJ1-2	NA	TGTGCCTGGACTGTTGCTAGATCTGTCTACACCTTC	CAWTVARSVYTF
TRBV18	NA	TRBJ1-5	once	TGTGCCAGCTCAATGGGAGAAAATCAGCCCCAGCATTTT	CASSMGENQPQHF
TRBV2	TRBD1	TRBJ2-5	NA	TGTGCCAGCAAGACCGGGACAGGGGAAGAGACCCAGTACTTC	CASKTGTGEETQYF
TRBV5-6	NA	TRBJ1-5	NA	TGTGCCAGCAGCTTGGGCAGGTTCAATCAGCCCCAGCATTTT	CASSLGRFNQPQHF
TRBV6-5	NA	TRBJ2-7	NA	TGTGCCAGCAGTCCTCTCTACGAGCAGTACTTC	CASSPLYEQYF